This TCR beta chain was sequenced in a study of blood T cell repertoires in COVID-19. In the study overall: Samples representing acute and convalescent COVID-19 were sourced from the United States, Italy and Spain. Sample material is recorded as cDNA or gDNA derived from T cells, B-cell-depleted T cells, or PBMCs.

Points on this clone: One end of the junction fails to match germline, which may point to a read error.

In the original workflow: It was from reference gene primer amplification that nucleated cell counts were estimated. Assay: immunoSEQ multiplex PCR; the TCRdb copy retains only in-frame clones and omits some. Clonal size and the V and J genes are those of that table, whereas D and trimming came from the DNA. Of fewer than 150,000 clones in the sample, about 86% were seen once. The TCR originated in a woman aged 45-60 years with acute or convalescent COVID-19. The sample comprised peripheral blood.

CDR3 residues: CATSGGGKVDTQYF. DNA of the CDR3: TGCGCCACCAGCGGCGGGGGGAAGGTAGATACGCAGTATTTT. The chain uses TRBV5-1 and TRBJ2-3; 8 bases fit TRBD2. The CDR3 contains 14 residues. Germline V gene data show CDR1 as SGHRS and CDR2 as YFSETQ.